This T cell receptor (beta chain) comes out of a study of T cell changes during pregnancy in multiple sclerosis. Using immunoSEQ multiplex PCR, the repertoire was profiled, and TCRdb retains in-frame clones only, with some absent. The sample lists tens of thousands of clones, around nine tenths seen once, with 0.61% in the top ten. Looked up from germline, CDR1 is MGHRA and CDR2 is YSYEKL. The CDR3 has 14 residues. V was pared by 7 bases and J by 5 bases, with 17 bases between. This chain links TRBV4-1 with TRBJ1-2; D gene unclear. The sequence derives from a female donor in good health, enrolled as a control in a pregnancy study. Sequencing was performed on CD4+ T cells from peripheral blood mononuclear cells, taken after pregnancy. The CDR3 nucleotides read TGCGCCAGCACCCCAGACACGTCGGGATATGGCTACACCTTC. Encoded protein: CASTPDTSGYGYTF.